The source of this TCR beta chain is a study of shared clonotypes between healthy human individuals. Study-wide context: Donors had three CD4 naive, three CD4 memory, two CD8 naive and one CD8 memory plate apiece.

The CDR3 extends over 17 amino acids. The V and J ends lost 5 bases and 6 bases respectively, with 26 bases between them. CDR1 SGHAT and CDR2 FQNNGV come from the germline V gene. The repertoire was sequenced with immunoSEQ multiplex PCR; TCRdb's copy has only in-frame clones and lacks some. The sample has over a million clones, roughly 75% seen once. None of the donors, who were healthy HIV-negative adults, had recently had acute infections or vaccinations. CD4+ cell separation produced CD45RA+ naive and CD45RA-negative memory subsets. The rearrangement joins TRBV11-2 to TRBJ2-7; weak D call: TRBD1 (5 bases). The TCR was taken from a young man in good health. Sequencing was carried out using memory CD4+ T cells sorted from blood. This sample's subset: CD45RA-negative fraction. The CDR3 DNA sequence: TGTGCCAGCAGCCAATTAGGGGCCAACAATTCTCCTGGCGAGCAGTACTTC. Its protein product is CASSQLGANNSPGEQYF.